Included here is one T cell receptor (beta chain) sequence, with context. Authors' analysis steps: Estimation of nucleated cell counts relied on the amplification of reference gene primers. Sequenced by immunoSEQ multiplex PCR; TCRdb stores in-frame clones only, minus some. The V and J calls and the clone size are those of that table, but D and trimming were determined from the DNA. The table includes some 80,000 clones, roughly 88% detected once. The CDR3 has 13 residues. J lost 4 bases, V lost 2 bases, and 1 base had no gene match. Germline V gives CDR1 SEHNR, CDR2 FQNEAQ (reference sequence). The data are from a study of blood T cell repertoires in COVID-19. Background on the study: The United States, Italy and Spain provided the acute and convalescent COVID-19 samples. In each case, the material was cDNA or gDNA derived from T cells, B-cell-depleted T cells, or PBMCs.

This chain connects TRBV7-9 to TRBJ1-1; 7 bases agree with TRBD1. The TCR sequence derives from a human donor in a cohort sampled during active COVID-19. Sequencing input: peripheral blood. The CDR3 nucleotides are TGTGCCAGCAGCTTACCAGGGGGCACTGAAGCTTTCTTT. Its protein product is CASSLPGGTEAFF.